This is a list of T cell receptor beta chains from one sample in a study of shared clonotypes between healthy human individuals. Only in-frame clones appear in the TCRdb table, and some are missing; sequencing was by immunoSEQ multiplex PCR. The data show approximately 2,000,000 clones, 90% to 95% seen once. What was sequenced was naive CD8+ T cells from PBMCs. These TCRs come from a man in his late teens or twenties in good health. Some clones in this sample may be carry-over from other donors' samples. The CDR3 runs from the conserved cysteine through the conserved F or W. Each record gives: D gene, clone size, J gene, V gene, CDR3 DNA, CDR3 protein. A D gene is named only where the DNA matches it firmly. Rows may omit the clone size; those that give it use once, few, many or a size class.

D gene: -
clone size: few
J gene: TRBJ1-1
V gene: TRBV6-5
CDR3 DNA: TGTGCCAGCAGTACTAACAGGGCTGAAGCTTTCTTT
CDR3 protein: CASSTNRAEAFF

D gene: -
clone size: once
J gene: TRBJ1-1
V gene: TRBV11-2
CDR3 DNA: TGTGCCAGCAGCTTAGGGTCCAGGGCAGGAGGGCTTTCATTCTTT
CDR3 protein: CASSLGSRAGGLSFF

D gene: TRBD1
clone size: -
J gene: TRBJ2-2
V gene: TRBV4-2
CDR3 DNA: TGTGCCAGCAGCCAGACTTGGACAGGGGTGAACACCGGGGAGCTGTTTTTT
CDR3 protein: CASSQTWTGVNTGELFF

D gene: TRBD2
clone size: -
J gene: TRBJ2-5
V gene: TRBV5-4
CDR3 DNA: TGTGCCAGCAGCTTGCCAGCGGGAGGTTGGGAGACCCAGTACTTC
CDR3 protein: CASSLPAGGWETQYF

D gene: -
clone size: -
J gene: TRBJ1-2
V gene: TRBV29-1
CDR3 DNA: TGCAGCGTTGAAGTTTATTTCGGGGGCTACACCTTC
CDR3 protein: CSVEVYFGGYTF

D gene: TRBD2
clone size: -
J gene: TRBJ2-7
V gene: TRBV15
CDR3 DNA: TGTGCCACCAGCAGAGCTCCGGGACTAGCCCGCTACGAGCAGTACTTC
CDR3 protein: CATSRAPGLARYEQYF

D gene: -
clone size: -
J gene: TRBJ2-7
V gene: TRBV5-1
CDR3 DNA: TGCGCCAGCAGCCGGGCAGGGGATGTCGCCGAGCAGTACTTC
CDR3 protein: CASSRAGDVAEQYF

D gene: -
clone size: few
J gene: TRBJ1-1
V gene: TRBV7-9
CDR3 DNA: TGTGCCAGCAGCTTATCCAACACTGAAGCTTTCTTT
CDR3 protein: CASSLSNTEAFF

D gene: -
clone size: few
J gene: TRBJ1-2
V gene: TRBV7-9
CDR3 DNA: TGTGCCAGCAGCTTATCTGTGGATGGCTACACCTTC
CDR3 protein: CASSLSVDGYTF

D gene: -
clone size: -
J gene: TRBJ2-7
V gene: TRBV7-9
CDR3 DNA: TGTGCCAGCAGCTCCCCCGAGGACGGGGGCTCCTACGAGCAGTACTTC
CDR3 protein: CASSSPEDGGSYEQYF

D gene: -
clone size: -
J gene: TRBJ2-7
V gene: TRBV6-1
CDR3 DNA: TGTGCCAGCAGTGAAAGGCGTCAGGGGGGCCTCTACGAGCAGTACTTC
CDR3 protein: CASSERRQGGLYEQYF

D gene: -
clone size: -
J gene: TRBJ2-6
V gene: TRBV5-1
CDR3 DNA: TGCGCCAGCAGCTTCAGTGTCGCCTCGGGGGCCAACGTCCTGACTTTC
CDR3 protein: CASSFSVASGANVLTF

D gene: -
clone size: -
J gene: TRBJ1-5
V gene: TRBV19
CDR3 DNA: TGTGCCAGTAGTATCAGGGACGTTGGTCAGCCCCAGCATTTT
CDR3 protein: CASSIRDVGQPQHF

D gene: -
clone size: -
J gene: TRBJ2-7
V gene: TRBV27
CDR3 DNA: TGTGCCAGCAGTTTATCAGGGCAGAGCTCCTACGAGCAGTACTTC
CDR3 protein: CASSLSGQSSYEQYF

D gene: TRBD2
clone size: -
J gene: TRBJ2-3
V gene: TRBV15
CDR3 DNA: TGTGCCACCAGCAGAGGCGGGGAGGGGCAAGATACGCAGTATTTT
CDR3 protein: CATSRGGEGQDTQYF

D gene: -
clone size: -
J gene: TRBJ1-1
V gene: TRBV27
CDR3 DNA: TGTGCCAGCAGTTTATTAAGTCCGGCCACTGAAGCTTTCTTT
CDR3 protein: CASSLLSPATEAFF

D gene: -
clone size: -
J gene: TRBJ1-4
V gene: TRBV9
CDR3 DNA: TGTGCCAGCAGCGCCTACGGGACGGGAAATGAAAAACTGTTTTTT
CDR3 protein: CASSAYGTGNEKLFF

D gene: TRBD2
clone size: -
J gene: TRBJ2-1
V gene: TRBV7-9
CDR3 DNA: TGTGCCAGCAGAACTAGCGGGAGGAATGAGCAGTTCTTC
CDR3 protein: CASRTSGRNEQFF

D gene: -
clone size: -
J gene: TRBJ1-5
V gene: TRBV27
CDR3 DNA: TGTGCCAGCAGTTTATCCCCTGGGGACCGAAGTAAGCATTTT
CDR3 protein: CASSLSPGDRSKHF

D gene: -
clone size: -
J gene: TRBJ1-1
V gene: TRBV28
CDR3 DNA: TGTGCCAGCAGTTTTGAACGGACTGAAGCTTTCTTT
CDR3 protein: CASSFERTEAFF

D gene: -
clone size: -
J gene: TRBJ2-7
V gene: TRBV13
CDR3 DNA: TGTGCCAGCAGCTTTCCCGGGGCCTACGAGCAGTACTTC
CDR3 protein: CASSFPGAYEQYF

D gene: -
clone size: once
J gene: TRBJ1-4
V gene: TRBV9
CDR3 DNA: TGTGCCAGCAGCGTAGCTACAGACTATAATGAAAAACTGTTTTTT
CDR3 protein: CASSVATDYNEKLFF

D gene: TRBD1
clone size: -
J gene: TRBJ1-4
V gene: TRBV18
CDR3 DNA: TGTGCCAGCTCAAGCCCGGACAGGGGGCCTGAAAAACTGTTTTTT
CDR3 protein: CASSSPDRGPEKLFF

D gene: -
clone size: -
J gene: TRBJ2-1
V gene: TRBV28
CDR3 DNA: TGTGCCAGCAGTCCCGAAGGGAATGAGCAGTTCTTC
CDR3 protein: CASSPEGNEQFF

D gene: -
clone size: -
J gene: TRBJ1-2
V gene: TRBV7-9
CDR3 DNA: TGTGCCAGCAGCCGCAGGGGACGTTTGGGCTACACCTTC
CDR3 protein: CASSRRGRLGYTF

D gene: -
clone size: -
J gene: TRBJ2-1
V gene: TRBV4-3
CDR3 DNA: TGCGCCAGCAGCCGCACCTATTTAGGAGGTGATGAGCAGTTCTTC
CDR3 protein: CASSRTYLGGDEQFF

D gene: -
clone size: -
J gene: TRBJ1-2
V gene: TRBV7-9
CDR3 DNA: TGTGCCAGCAGCCACCAAGAAACAGGGTATGGCTACACCTTC
CDR3 protein: CASSHQETGYGYTF

D gene: TRBD1
clone size: -
J gene: TRBJ2-2
V gene: TRBV30
CDR3 DNA: TGTGCCTGGAGTGACAGGGGCCCGGACACCGGGGAGCTGTTTTTT
CDR3 protein: CAWSDRGPDTGELFF

D gene: TRBD2
clone size: -
J gene: TRBJ2-7
V gene: TRBV12-5
CDR3 DNA: TGTGCTAGTGGTTCAGGGACTAGCATCCACGAGCAGTACTTC
CDR3 protein: CASGSGTSIHEQYF

D gene: TRBD2
clone size: -
J gene: TRBJ2-7
V gene: TRBV4-1
CDR3 DNA: TGCGCCGGCAGCCACCCAAGCGGGGACCCTTACACCTACGAGCAGTACTTC
CDR3 protein: CAGSHPSGDPYTYEQYF

D gene: TRBD1
clone size: -
J gene: TRBJ1-5
V gene: TRBV27
CDR3 DNA: TGTGCCAGCAGTTTAGAGAGGGGGCTAGGCCAGCCCCAGCATTTT
CDR3 protein: CASSLERGLGQPQHF

D gene: TRBD2
clone size: -
J gene: TRBJ2-1
V gene: TRBV30
CDR3 DNA: TGTGCCTGTAAACCTCCGGGACTACGAGACAATGAGCAGTTCTTC
CDR3 protein: CACKPPGLRDNEQFF

D gene: TRBD1
clone size: -
J gene: TRBJ1-5
V gene: TRBV6-5
CDR3 DNA: TGTGCCAGCAGCCAGGGACAGGGAAATCAGCCCCAGCATTTT
CDR3 protein: CASSQGQGNQPQHF

D gene: -
clone size: -
J gene: TRBJ1-4
V gene: TRBV27
CDR3 DNA: TGTGCCAGCAGTTTATCGAAGGGGGGCTTAGCAACTAATGAAAAACTGTTTTTT
CDR3 protein: CASSLSKGGLATNEKLFF

D gene: TRBD2
clone size: -
J gene: TRBJ2-1
V gene: TRBV5-1
CDR3 DNA: TGCGCCAGCAGCCCGGGACTAGCAATCGCCTACAATGAGCAGTTCTTC
CDR3 protein: CASSPGLAIAYNEQFF

D gene: -
clone size: -
J gene: TRBJ1-5
V gene: TRBV19
CDR3 DNA: TGTGCCAGTAGTACGGGGAGCAATCAGCCCCAGCATTTT
CDR3 protein: CASSTGSNQPQHF

D gene: -
clone size: -
J gene: TRBJ1-2
V gene: TRBV30
CDR3 DNA: TGTGCCTGGAGTATCCTAGCTGGGCCCTATGGCTACACCTTC
CDR3 protein: CAWSILAGPYGYTF

D gene: -
clone size: once
J gene: TRBJ2-7
V gene: TRBV7-9
CDR3 DNA: TGTGCCAGCAGCTTTGGCCAGATCTACGAGCAGTACTTC
CDR3 protein: CASSFGQIYEQYF

D gene: TRBD2
clone size: -
J gene: TRBJ2-7
V gene: TRBV28
CDR3 DNA: TGTGCCAGCAGTCTCAATTGGGCTAGCGGGAGCTACGAGCAGTACTTC
CDR3 protein: CASSLNWASGSYEQYF

D gene: -
clone size: once
J gene: TRBJ1-1
V gene: TRBV5-6
CDR3 DNA: TGTGCCAGCAGCTTATTATTTCATCGGAGAGGGACTGCTGAAGCTTTCTTT
CDR3 protein: CASSLLFHRRGTAEAFF

D gene: -
clone size: -
J gene: TRBJ2-1
V gene: TRBV2
CDR3 DNA: TGTGCCTCTTCAGGGGCACCCTACAATGAGCAGTTCTTC
CDR3 protein: CASSGAPYNEQFF

D gene: -
clone size: few
J gene: TRBJ2-6
V gene: TRBV2
CDR3 DNA: TGTGCCAGCAGTGTATCGGGACATGGGAGCTCTGGGGCCAACGTCCTGACTTTC
CDR3 protein: CASSVSGHGSSGANVLTF

D gene: -
clone size: -
J gene: TRBJ2-5
V gene: TRBV4-2
CDR3 DNA: TGTGCCAGCAGCCAAGCGGACTACCAAGAGACCCAGTACTTC
CDR3 protein: CASSQADYQETQYF

D gene: TRBD1
clone size: once
J gene: TRBJ1-1
V gene: TRBV5-6
CDR3 DNA: TGTGCCAGCAGCTGGGGGACAGCCCCTCAGATGAACACTGAAGCTTTCTTT
CDR3 protein: CASSWGTAPQMNTEAFF

D gene: TRBD1
clone size: -
J gene: TRBJ1-2
V gene: TRBV6-6
CDR3 DNA: TGTGCCAGCAGACAGGGGGCGCTTGATGGCTACACCTTC
CDR3 protein: CASRQGALDGYTF

D gene: -
clone size: few
J gene: TRBJ1-1
V gene: TRBV6-1
CDR3 DNA: TGTGCCAGCAGTGCACCCAAAGAAGCTTTCTTT
CDR3 protein: CASSAPKEAFF

D gene: -
clone size: -
J gene: TRBJ2-7
V gene: TRBV27
CDR3 DNA: TGTGCCAGCAGTTCTAACGTCTGGGGGCTGGGCGAGCAGTACTTC
CDR3 protein: CASSSNVWGLGEQYF

D gene: -
clone size: -
J gene: TRBJ1-2
V gene: TRBV28
CDR3 DNA: TGTGCCAGCAGTTTAGGTGAAGAAGGATATGGCTACACCTTC
CDR3 protein: CASSLGEEGYGYTF

D gene: TRBD1
clone size: -
J gene: TRBJ1-2
V gene: TRBV11-2
CDR3 DNA: TGTGCCAGCAGCTTAGGAAGGACAGGGTACAATGGCTACACCTTC
CDR3 protein: CASSLGRTGYNGYTF

D gene: -
clone size: -
J gene: TRBJ2-7
V gene: TRBV4-1
CDR3 DNA: TGCGCCAGCAGCCAACCCCTGGGCAGCGAGCAGTACTTC
CDR3 protein: CASSQPLGSEQYF

D gene: TRBD1
clone size: -
J gene: TRBJ1-1
V gene: TRBV28
CDR3 DNA: TGTGCCAGCAGTTCCGTCGAGGGGGCTGACACTGAAGCTTTCTTT
CDR3 protein: CASSSVEGADTEAFF

D gene: -
clone size: -
J gene: TRBJ2-7
V gene: TRBV27
CDR3 DNA: TGTGCCAGCAGTCCCAGTTTAGCGCTCTACGAGCAGTACTTC
CDR3 protein: CASSPSLALYEQYF

D gene: -
clone size: -
J gene: TRBJ2-7
V gene: TRBV4-1
CDR3 DNA: TGCGCCAGCAGCCAAGACTTTTTGAGCTCCTACGAGCAGTACTTC
CDR3 protein: CASSQDFLSSYEQYF

D gene: -
clone size: -
J gene: TRBJ2-7
V gene: TRBV10-2
CDR3 DNA: TGCGCCAGCAGTGAGAAGGGGATATACGAGCAGTACTTC
CDR3 protein: CASSEKGIYEQYF